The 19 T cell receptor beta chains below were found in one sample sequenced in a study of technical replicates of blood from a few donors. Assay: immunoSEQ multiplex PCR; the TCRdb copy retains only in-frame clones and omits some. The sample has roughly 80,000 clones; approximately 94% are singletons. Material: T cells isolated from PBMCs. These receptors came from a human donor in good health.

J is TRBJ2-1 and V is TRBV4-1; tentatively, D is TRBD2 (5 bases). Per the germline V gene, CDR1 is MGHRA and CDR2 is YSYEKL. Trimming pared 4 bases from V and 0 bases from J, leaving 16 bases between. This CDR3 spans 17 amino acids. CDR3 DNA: TGCGCCAGCAGCCCCATAGCGATACCCACCTCCTACAATGAGCAGTTCTTC. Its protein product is CASSPIAIPTSYNEQFF.

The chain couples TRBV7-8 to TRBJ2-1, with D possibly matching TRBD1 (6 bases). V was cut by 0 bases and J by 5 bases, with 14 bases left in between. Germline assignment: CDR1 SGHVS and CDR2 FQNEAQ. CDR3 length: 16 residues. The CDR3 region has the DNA TGTGCCAGCAGCTTAGCGCTTTTACAGGGAAACAATGAGCAGTTCTTC. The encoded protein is CASSLALLQGNNEQFF.

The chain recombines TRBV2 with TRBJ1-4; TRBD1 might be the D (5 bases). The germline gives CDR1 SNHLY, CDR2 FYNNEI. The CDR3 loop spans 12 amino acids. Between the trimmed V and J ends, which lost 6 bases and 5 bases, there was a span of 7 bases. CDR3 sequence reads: CASRDRNEKLFF. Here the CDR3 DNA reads TGTGCCAGCAGAGACAGAAATGAAAAACTGTTTTTT.

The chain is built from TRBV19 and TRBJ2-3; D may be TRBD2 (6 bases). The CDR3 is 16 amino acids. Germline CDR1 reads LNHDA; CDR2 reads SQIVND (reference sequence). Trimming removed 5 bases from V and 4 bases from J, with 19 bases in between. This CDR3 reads CASSSQKRVRSDTQYF. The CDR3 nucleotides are TGTGCCAGTAGTTCCCAAAAGCGGGTTAGGTCAGATACGCAGTATTTT.

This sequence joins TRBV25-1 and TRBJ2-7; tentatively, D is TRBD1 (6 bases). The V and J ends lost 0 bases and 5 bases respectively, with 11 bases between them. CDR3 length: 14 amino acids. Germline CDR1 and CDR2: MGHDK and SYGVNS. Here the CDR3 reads CASSEYGTINEQYF. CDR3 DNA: TGTGCCAGCAGTGAATACGGGACAATCAACGAGCAGTACTTC.

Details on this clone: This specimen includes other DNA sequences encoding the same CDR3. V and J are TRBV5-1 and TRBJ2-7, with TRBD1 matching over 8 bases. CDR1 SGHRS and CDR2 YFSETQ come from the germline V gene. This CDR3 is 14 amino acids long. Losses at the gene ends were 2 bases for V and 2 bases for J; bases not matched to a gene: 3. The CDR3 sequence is CASSLGTGPYEQYF. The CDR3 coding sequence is TGCGCCAGCAGCTTAGGGACAGGACCCTACGAGCAGTACTTC.

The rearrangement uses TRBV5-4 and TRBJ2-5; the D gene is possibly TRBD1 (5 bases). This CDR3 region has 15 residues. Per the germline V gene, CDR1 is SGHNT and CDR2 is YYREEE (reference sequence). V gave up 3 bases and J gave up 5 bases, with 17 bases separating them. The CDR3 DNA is TGTGCCAGCAGCTGGTCTGGGTCTCAGGGTGAGACCCAGTACTTC. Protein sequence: CASSWSGSQGETQYF.

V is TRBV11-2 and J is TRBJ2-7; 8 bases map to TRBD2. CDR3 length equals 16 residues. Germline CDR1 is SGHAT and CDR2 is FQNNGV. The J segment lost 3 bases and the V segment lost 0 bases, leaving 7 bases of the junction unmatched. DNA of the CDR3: TGTGCCAGCAGCTTAGAGGAGCGGGAGTTAGTCTACGAGCAGTACTTC. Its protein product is CASSLEERELVYEQYF.

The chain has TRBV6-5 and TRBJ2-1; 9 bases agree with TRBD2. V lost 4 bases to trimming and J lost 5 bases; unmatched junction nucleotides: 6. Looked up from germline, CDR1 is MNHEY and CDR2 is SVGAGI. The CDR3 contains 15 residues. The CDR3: CASSSGTSRHNEQFF. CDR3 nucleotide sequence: TGTGCCAGCAGTTCCGGGACTAGCAGGCACAATGAGCAGTTCTTC.

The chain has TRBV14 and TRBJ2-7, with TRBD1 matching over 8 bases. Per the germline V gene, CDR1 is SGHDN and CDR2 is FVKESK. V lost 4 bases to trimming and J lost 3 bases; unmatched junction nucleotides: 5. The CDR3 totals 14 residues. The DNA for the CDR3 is TGTGCCAGCAGCCCGACGGGACAGGACTACGAGCAGTACTTC. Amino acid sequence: CASSPTGQDYEQYF.

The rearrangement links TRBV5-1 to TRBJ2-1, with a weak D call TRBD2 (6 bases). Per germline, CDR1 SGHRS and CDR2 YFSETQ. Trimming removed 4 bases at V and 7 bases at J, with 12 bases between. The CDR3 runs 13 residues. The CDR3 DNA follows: TGCGCCAGCAGCCGGGAGCTAGCAAATGAGCAGTTCTTC. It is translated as CASSRELANEQFF.

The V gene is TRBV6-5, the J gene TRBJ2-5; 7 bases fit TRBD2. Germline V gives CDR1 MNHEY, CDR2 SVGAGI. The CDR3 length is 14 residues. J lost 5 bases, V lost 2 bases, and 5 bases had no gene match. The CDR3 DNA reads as TGTGCCAGCAGTTACATTCGGGGGGTGGAGACCCAGTACTTC. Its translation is CASSYIRGVETQYF.

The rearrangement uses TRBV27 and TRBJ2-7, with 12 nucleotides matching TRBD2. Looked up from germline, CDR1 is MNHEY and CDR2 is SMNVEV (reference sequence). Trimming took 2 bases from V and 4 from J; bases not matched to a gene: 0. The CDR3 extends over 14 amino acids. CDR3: CASSLLAGGYEQYF. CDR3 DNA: TGTGCCAGCAGTTTACTAGCGGGAGGGTACGAGCAGTACTTC.

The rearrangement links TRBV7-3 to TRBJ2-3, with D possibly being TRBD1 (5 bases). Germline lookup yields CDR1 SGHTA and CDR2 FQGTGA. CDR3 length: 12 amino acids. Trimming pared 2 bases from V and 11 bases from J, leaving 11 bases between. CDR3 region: CASSLGQGGQYF. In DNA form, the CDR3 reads TGTGCCAGCAGCTTAGGGCAGGGCGGGCAGTATTTT.

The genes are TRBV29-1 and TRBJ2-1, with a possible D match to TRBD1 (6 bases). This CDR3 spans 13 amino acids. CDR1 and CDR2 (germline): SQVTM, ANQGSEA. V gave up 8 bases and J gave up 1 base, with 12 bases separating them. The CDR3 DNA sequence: TGCAGCTTCCGTAGGGGGTCCTACAATGAGCAGTTCTTC. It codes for CSFRRGSYNEQFF.

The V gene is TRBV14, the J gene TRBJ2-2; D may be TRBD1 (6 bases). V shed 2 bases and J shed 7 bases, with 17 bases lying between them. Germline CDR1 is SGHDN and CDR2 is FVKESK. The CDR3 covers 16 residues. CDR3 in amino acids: CASSQRQGINLGELFF. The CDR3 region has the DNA TGTGCCAGCAGCCAACGCCAGGGGATTAACCTCGGGGAGCTGTTTTTT.

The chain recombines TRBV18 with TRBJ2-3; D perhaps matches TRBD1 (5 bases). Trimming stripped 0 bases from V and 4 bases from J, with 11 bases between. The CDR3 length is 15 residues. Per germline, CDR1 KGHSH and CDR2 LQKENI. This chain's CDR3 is CASSPPGQGPDTQYF. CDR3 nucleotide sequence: TGTGCCAGCTCACCACCCGGCCAGGGTCCAGATACGCAGTATTTT. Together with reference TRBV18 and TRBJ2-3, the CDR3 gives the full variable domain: NAGVMQNPRHLVRRRGQEARLRCSPMKGHSHVYWYRQLPEEGLKFMVYLQKENIIDESGMPKERFSAEFPKEGPSILRIQQVVRGDSAAYFCASSPPGQGPDTQYFGPGTRLTVL.

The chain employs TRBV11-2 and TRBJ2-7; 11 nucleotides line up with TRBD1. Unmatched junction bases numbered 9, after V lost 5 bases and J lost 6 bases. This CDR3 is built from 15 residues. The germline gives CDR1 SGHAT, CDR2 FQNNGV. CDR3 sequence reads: CASSAGTGGRSEQYF. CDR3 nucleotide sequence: TGTGCCAGCAGCGCGGGGACAGGGGGTAGGAGCGAGCAGTACTTC.

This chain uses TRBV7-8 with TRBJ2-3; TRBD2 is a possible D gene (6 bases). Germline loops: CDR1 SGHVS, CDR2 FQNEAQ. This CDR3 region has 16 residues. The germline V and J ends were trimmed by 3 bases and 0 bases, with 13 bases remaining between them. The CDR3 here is CASSFSGRKSTDTQYF. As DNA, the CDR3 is TGTGCCAGCAGCTTTAGCGGTAGGAAGAGCACAGATACGCAGTATTTT. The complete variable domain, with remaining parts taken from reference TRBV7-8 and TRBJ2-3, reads GAGVSQSPRYKVAKRGQDVALRCDPISGHVSLFWYQQALGQGPEFLTYFQNEAQLDKSGLPSDRFFAERPEGSVSTLKIQRTQQEDSAVYLCASSFSGRKSTDTQYFGPGTRLTVL.